These 20 T cell receptor beta chains were all obtained from the same sample, sequenced in a study of shared clonotypes between healthy human individuals. TCRdb's copy holds only in-frame clones and misses some; the assay was immunoSEQ multiplex PCR. The profile covers more than 2,000,000 clones, with more than 80% appearing a single time and around 0.14% taken by the ten largest. Material for sequencing was naive CD4+ T cells sorted from blood. The subset is: CD45RA+ positively selected. The source is a man younger than 35 in good health.

The chain couples TRBV5-6 to TRBJ2-1; possibly TRBD1 or TRBD2 for D (5 bases each). The CDR3 consists of 15 residues. Looked up from germline, CDR1 is SGHDT and CDR2 is YYEEEE. The V and J ends lost 4 bases and 3 bases respectively, with 14 bases between them. DNA of the CDR3: TGTGCCAGCAGCCGGGGACCGGAGAACTACAATGAGCAGTTCTTC. Translating gives CASSRGPENYNEQFF.

As for this clone: Distinct nucleotide sequences in the sample also encode this CDR3. The chain joins TRBV30 to TRBJ1-3; the D is unclear. Germline values: CDR1 GTSNPN, CDR2 SVGIG (reference sequence). The CDR3 has 12 residues. V dropped 0 bases and J dropped 8 bases, with 8 bases sitting between them. The CDR3 DNA is TGTGCCTGGAGTGTTCTACCGGACACCATATATTTT. This gives the protein CAWSVLPDTIYF.

The CDR3 sequence: CASSLVGLAGEETQYF. CDR3 bases: TGTGCCAGCAGCTTGGTAGGACTAGCGGGGGAAGAGACCCAGTACTTC. V is TRBV5-4 and J is TRBJ2-5, with TRBD2 identical over 13 bases. Germline lookup yields CDR1 SGHNT and CDR2 YYREEE (reference sequence). V lost 0 bases and J lost 3; bases outside the gene matches: 2. This CDR3 contains 16 residues.

The rearrangement links TRBV5-6 to TRBJ1-1, with a tentative D call TRBD1 (5 bases). The CDR3 sequence is 15 residues long. Germline values: CDR1 SGHDT, CDR2 YYEEEE. Trimming removed 1 base from V and 7 bases from J, with 17 bases in between. The CDR3 nucleotides read TGTGCCAGCAGCTTGTTCGACAGCAGGGCCCTTGAAGCTTTCTTT. It is translated as CASSLFDSRALEAFF.

The chain couples TRBV25-1 to TRBJ2-5; 11 bases are shared with TRBD1. V shed 2 bases and J 6 bases; nucleotides not matched to a gene: 8. CDR3 length: 16 amino acids. Germline CDR1 is MGHDK and CDR2 is SYGVNS. CDR3 nucleotide sequence: TGTGCCAGCAGTGAAATGGACAGGGGGCCAGGGCAGACCCAGTACTTC. Translating it yields CASSEMDRGPGQTQYF.

The V call is TRBV9, the J call TRBJ2-7, with 7 bases lining up with TRBD1. Germline CDR1 reads SGDLS; CDR2 reads YYNGEE. The CDR3 length is 16 residues. V was pared by 4 bases and J by 6 bases, with 16 bases of the junction left unmatched. The CDR3 region has the DNA TGTGCCAGCAGCACCCGACAGGGACCATTGATCTCCGAGCAGTACTTC. Translating it yields CASSTRQGPLISEQYF. Combining the CDR3 with reference TRBV9 and TRBJ2-7 gives the whole variable domain DSGVTQTPKHLITATGQRVTLRCSPRSGDLSVYWYQQSLDQGLQFLIQYYNGEERAKGNILERFSAQQFPDLHSELNLSSLELGDSALYFCASSTRQGPLISEQYFGPGTRLTVT.

This chain links TRBV14 with TRBJ1-3; TRBD1 aligns across 9 bases. V shed 4 bases, J shed 0 bases, and the junction held 7 bases outside the gene matches. Germline loops: CDR1 SGHDN, CDR2 FVKESK. This CDR3 has 17 residues. The CDR3 protein is CASSPMGTGTSGNTIYF. The CDR3 bases are TGTGCCAGCAGCCCAATGGGGACAGGGACCTCTGGAAACACCATATATTTT.

This clone was detected a few times. This chain joins TRBV30 and TRBJ1-4, with D possibly being TRBD1 (5 bases). This CDR3 comprises 16 residues. Trimming removed 0 bases from V and 2 bases from J, with 13 bases in between. Per the germline V gene, CDR1 is GTSNPN and CDR2 is SVGIG (reference sequence). CDR3 sequence reads: CAWSVSPSGTNEKLFF. The CDR3 nucleotides read TGTGCCTGGAGTGTGTCCCCTTCAGGGACTAATGAAAAACTGTTTTTT.

The chain has TRBV5-1 and TRBJ2-1; the D gene is possibly TRBD2 (6 bases). CDR3 length: 15 residues. Germline V lookup: CDR1 SGHRS, CDR2 YFSETQ. The V gene lost 0 bases and the J gene lost 2 bases, with 9 bases spanning the gap. CDR3 in amino acids: CASSLEDYPYNEQFF. CDR3 nucleotide sequence: TGCGCCAGCAGCTTGGAGGACTACCCCTACAATGAGCAGTTCTTC.

V usage is TRBV28 and J usage is TRBJ2-4; D is unresolved. This CDR3 spans 13 amino acids. Germline lookup yields CDR1 MDHEN and CDR2 SYDVKM. With 5 bases removed from V and 11 bases from J, the gap between germline ends came to 16 bases. The CDR3 region is CASSPPDQELQYF. The CDR3 DNA follows: TGTGCCAGCAGTCCACCAGACCAGGAGCTTCAGTACTTC.

The chain carries TRBV11-2 and TRBJ1-3, with 7 bases that match TRBD1. The germline V gene has CDR1 SGHAT and CDR2 FQNNGV. V lost 5 bases, J lost 4 bases, and 17 bases stayed unmatched. There are 18 residues in the CDR3. As DNA, the CDR3 is TGTGCCAGCAGCCCCAGACAGGGCCCGGGTTCAAGGGGAAACACCATATATTTT. Protein sequence: CASSPRQGPGSRGNTIYF.

This chain uses TRBV11-3 with TRBJ2-7; 7 positions match TRBD1. The trim removed 6 bases at V and 5 bases at J, leaving 7 bases unmatched. Germline CDR1 reads SGHNT; CDR2 reads YENEEA. The CDR3 loop spans 13 amino acids. The CDR3 is CASSCNTGDEQYF. The CDR3 nucleotides are TGTGCCAGCAGTTGTAATACAGGGGACGAGCAGTACTTC.

A word on this clone: The same CDR3 arises from other DNA sequences in this sample as well. V is TRBV5-1 and J is TRBJ1-3; 8 nucleotides match TRBD1. V lost 0 bases to trimming and J lost 0 bases; unmatched junction nucleotides: 2. Germline V CDR1 and CDR2: SGHRS, YFSETQ. The CDR3 is made up of 16 amino acids. Here the CDR3 DNA reads TGCGCCAGCAGCTTGGGGACAGGGTCCTCTGGAAACACCATATATTTT. This encodes CASSLGTGSSGNTIYF.

CDR3 sequence reads: CASSESRSTGIDTQYF. The CDR3 DNA is TGTGCCAGCAGTGAATCGCGATCTACCGGCATAGATACGCAGTATTTT. The chain joins TRBV2 to TRBJ2-3, with D uncertain. Trimming left V 2 bases short and J 5 bases short, with 17 bases between. The CDR3 is made up of 16 amino acids. From germline, CDR1 is SNHLY and CDR2 FYNNEI. The full variable domain, with the rest looked up from reference TRBV2 and TRBJ2-3, is EPEVTQTPSHQVTQMGQEVILRCVPISNHLYFYWYRQILGQKVEFLVSFYNNEISEKSEIFDDQFSVERPDGSNFTLKIRSTKLEDSAMYFCASSESRSTGIDTQYFGPGTRLTVL.

The chain has TRBV5-4 and TRBJ2-1; D not resolved. The CDR3 totals 11 residues. The ends were cut back, 2 bases at V and 9 bases at J, with 6 bases in the middle. Germline-derived CDR1 and CDR2 are SGHNT and YYREEE (reference sequence). As DNA, the CDR3 is TGTGCCAGCAGCTTTAACGGTGAGCAGTTCTTC. Protein: CASSFNGEQFF.

V gene TRBV2 combines with J gene TRBJ2-1; the D gene is possibly TRBD1 (5 bases). Germline lookup yields CDR1 SNHLY and CDR2 FYNNEI. The CDR3 contains 14 residues. Trimming removed 9 bases at V and 3 bases at J, with 15 bases between. In DNA, the CDR3 is TGTGCCAGAAGTAGGACACGAAACTACAATGAGCAGTTCTTC. This encodes CARSRTRNYNEQFF.

The chain has TRBV5-1 and TRBJ2-2; D not certain. V lost 3 bases and J 4 bases, leaving 10 bases between the germline ends. CDR3 length: 14 residues. Germline V lookup: CDR1 SGHRS, CDR2 YFSETQ. CDR3 nucleotides: TGCGCCAGCAGCTCTGGCATTACCACCGGGGAGCTGTTTTTT. This codes for CASSSGITTGELFF.

This clone has a single count. The chain links TRBV5-1 to TRBJ2-5; D possibly corresponds to TRBD2 (5 bases). This CDR3 region has 15 residues. The ends were cut back, 2 bases at V and 5 bases at J, with 16 bases in the middle. Germline V CDR1 and CDR2: SGHRS, YFSETQ. As DNA, the CDR3 is TGCGCCAGCAGCTTCGATGACCCCGGGATGGAGACCCAGTACTTC. This translates into CASSFDDPGMETQYF.

This sequence joins TRBV7-6 and TRBJ2-7; TRBD1 is a possible D gene (6 bases). The CDR3 length is 14 residues. The V gene lost 4 bases and the J gene lost 7 bases, with 17 bases spanning the gap. The germline gives CDR1 SGHVS, CDR2 FNYEAQ. The CDR3 is CASSSLDSPGEQYF. CDR3 in DNA: TGTGCCAGCAGCTCACTGGACAGTCCGGGGGAGCAGTACTTC. Full variable domain (rest looked up from reference TRBV7-6 and TRBJ2-7): GAGVSQSPRYKVTKRGQDVALRCDPISGHVSLYWYRQALGQGPEFLTYFNYEAQQDKSGLPNDRFSAERPEGSISTLTIQRTEQRDSAMYRCASSSLDSPGEQYFGPGTRLTVT.

The rearrangement links TRBV28 to TRBJ1-3; no clear D. Germline V gene sequence: CDR1 MDHEN, CDR2 SYDVKM. V shed 7 bases and J shed 4 bases, with 11 bases lying between them. The CDR3 is 13 residues long. This chain's CDR3 is CASTHGPGNTIYF. The DNA for the CDR3 is TGTGCCAGCACCCACGGGCCCGGAAACACCATATATTTT.